The clone carrying this TCR beta chain was picked up many times. The antigen is unknown. These data are taken from a study of T cells in Graves' hyperthyroidism and ophthalmopathy. Study conclusions and caveats: Blood also carried most thyroid clonotypes expanded above 0.001. A model using 13 V-J features told ophthalmopathy apart from stable hyperthyroidism.

TCR beta CDR3 region amplification was performed from RNA transcripts. The HTBI primer set drove a first-round RT-PCR of the TCR CDR3. TCRdb fed the multiplex PCR reads into MiXCR, producing one record per CDR3 protein. The profile shows about 360,000 distinct CDR3 sequences, approximately 13% of them singletons. Germline assignment: CDR1 MDHEN and CDR2 SYDVKM. CDR3 length: 15 amino acids. Trimming stripped 4 bases from V and 5 bases from J, with 17 bases between. Diagnoses used clinical symptoms, serum thyroxine and TRAb, thyroid ultrasound and orbital computed tomography. Sample: blood. This TCR derives from a woman younger than 30 with Graves' hyperthyroidism. This chain connects TRBV28 to TRBJ2-5; a weak D match, TRBD1 (5 bases). CDR3 DNA: TGTGCCAGCAGTTCCCACCCCAGGGCGCGGGAGACCCAGTACTTC. This translates into CASSSHPRARETQYF. Variable domain in full (rest from reference TRBV28 and TRBJ2-5): DVKVTQSSRYLVKRTGEKVFLECVQDMDHENMFWYRQDPGLGLRLIYFSYDVKMKEKGDIPEGYSVSREKKERFSLILESASTNQTSMYLCASSSHPRARETQYFGPGTRLLVL.